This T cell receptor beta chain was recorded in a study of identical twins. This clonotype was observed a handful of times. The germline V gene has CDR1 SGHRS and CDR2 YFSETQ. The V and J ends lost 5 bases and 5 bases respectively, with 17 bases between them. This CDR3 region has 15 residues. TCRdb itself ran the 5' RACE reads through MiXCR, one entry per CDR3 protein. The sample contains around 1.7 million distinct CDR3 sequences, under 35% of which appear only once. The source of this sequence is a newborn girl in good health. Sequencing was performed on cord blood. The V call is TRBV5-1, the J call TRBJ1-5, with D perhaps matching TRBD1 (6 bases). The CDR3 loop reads CASSLGGRRDQPQHF. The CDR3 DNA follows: TGCGCCAGCAGTCTAGGGGGGCGTCGGGATCAGCCCCAGCATTTT.